This TCR beta chain was retrieved from a study of beta chain features in type 1 diabetes (dated 2018 in TCRdb). Study-level background: Mean age, gender distribution, total cell number and subset yield were not different between patients and healthy donors. Across all samples, 107,917,701 sorted cells were examined, and cell number per subset correlated strongly with RNA yield. In the study, TCRB repertoires of sorted circulating CD4+ T cell subsets from recently diagnosed type 1 diabetes patients were compared with those of matched healthy donors. Whereas all 30 or so donors provided naive and central memory subsets, regulatory and stem cell-like memory subsets were isolated from just 8 patients and roughly eight healthy donors.

With respect to this clone: Its specific antigen is unknown. One base away there is no much larger clone; base qualities are not given.

From each donor, a single peripheral blood sample of around 120 mL on average was drawn into heparinised tubes. Using a panel that included CD45RO, CCR7, CD25, CD127, CD95 and CD27, naive, central memory, regulatory and stem cell-like memory CD4+ T cells were sorted on a BD FACSAria II. Every sorted population had a purity above 95%. PBMCs were separated immediately by Lymphoprep density gradient centrifugation and were stained directly, without being cultured. So that batch effects would be minimized, each experiment stained and sorted samples in pairs, pairing one healthy donor with one patient. Taken from cysteine to phenylalanine, the CDR3 has 14 residues. The retained sequence is limited to the CDR3, 42 bases, with the frame set at the first base. The CDR1 and CDR2 encoded by the germline V gene (reference sequence) are SGHKS and YYEKEE. Trimming takes 2 bases from V and 1 base from J, and the germline ends sit 9 bases apart.

The entire amount of isolated RNA was reverse transcribed using the High Capacity cDNA Reverse Transcription Kit, so the sequenced TCRB transcripts were expressed ones. Deep immunoSEQ sequencing was applied to naive, central memory and regulatory T cell samples, giving an average of roughly 3.5 million total reads per sample. Sorted cells were lysed in RLT buffer and RNA was extracted with DNase-treated RNeasy Micro or Mini kits, depending on cell number. Each cell subset was processed on its own to prevent cross-contamination, while patient and healthy donor samples were processed together. Using the immunoSEQ multiplex PCR, TCRB sequences were amplified from cDNA into 87-bp fragments spanning the CDR3 region. The amplicons were sequenced using the Illumina HiSeq platform. Per the source publication's procedure: PCR bias was corrected computationally using synthetic template baselines, and reads within Hamming distance 2 were collapsed, with unmergeable singletons discarded. Reads were aligned against IMGT so that V, D and J genes, CDR3 length and insertions or deletions at six rearrangement sites could be assigned. Within each subset, clonotype counts were normalized to sorted cell number, after which true diversity and Gini coefficients were computed with the tcR R package. The overlap coefficient, calculated on TCRB nucleotide sequences, was used to measure repertoire sharing. TCRdb re-hosts the immuneACCESS table, in-frame sequences only. Its copies lack some clones; in the studies checked, an unresolved V gene accounts for under half of them, and the cause for the rest is not known. V and J calls and clone size follow that table, whereas D and trimming were derived from the DNA. This sample comprises roughly 300,000 clones, 7% to 10% of them detected only once. The ten largest clones add up to roughly 1% of the sample.

Paper-wide results and their limitations: Because the HLA sub-analyses included only small numbers of individuals, any influence of HLA type on TCRB rearrangement was left unresolved. At VDJ recombination sites, type 1 diabetes patients had fewer insertions and more deleted nucleotides, which implies abnormalities in thymic rearrangement. Because cDNA was sequenced instead of genomic DNA, activated cells with high expression could be over-represented, although the groups did not differ in activation or CD3 levels. The naive, central memory and regulatory TCRB repertoires appeared to resemble one another more closely among patients than among healthy donors. PCR might favor shorter templates, but patient and control samples were amplified and corrected together, so any skew would affect both groups equally. A moderate but significant shortening of TCRB CDR3 length was observed in type 1 diabetes patients in all four CD4+ subsets.

The V and J segments used are TRBV5-5 and TRBJ1-1; TRBD1 might be the D gene, on 5 matching bases. The receptor's source is a man aged 25-45 years with type 1 diabetes. Specimen: central memory CD4+ T cells from blood. In nucleotides, the sequence is TGTGCCAGCAGCTTACAGGAGACGAACACTGAAGCTTTCTTT. Translated, this is CASSLQETNTEAFF.